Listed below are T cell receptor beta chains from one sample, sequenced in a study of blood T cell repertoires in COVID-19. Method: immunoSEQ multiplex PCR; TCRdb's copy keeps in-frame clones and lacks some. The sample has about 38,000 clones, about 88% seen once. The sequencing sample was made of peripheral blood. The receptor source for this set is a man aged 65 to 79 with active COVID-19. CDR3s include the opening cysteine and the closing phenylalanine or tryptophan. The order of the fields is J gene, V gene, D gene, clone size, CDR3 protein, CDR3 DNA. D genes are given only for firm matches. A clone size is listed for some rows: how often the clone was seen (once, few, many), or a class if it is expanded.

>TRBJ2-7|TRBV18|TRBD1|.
CASSLDRGQSHEQYF
TGTGCCAGCTCTCTCGACAGGGGGCAGTCCCACGAGCAGTACTTC
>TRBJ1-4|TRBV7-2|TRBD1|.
CASSSTGSGEKLFF
TGTGCCAGCAGCTCGACAGGGTCGGGGGAAAAACTGTTTTTT
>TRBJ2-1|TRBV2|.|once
CASRSPRGEQFF
TGTGCCAGCAGGAGCCCTCGGGGAGAGCAGTTCTTC
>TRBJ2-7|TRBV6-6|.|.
CASRGSGVFSYEQYF
TGTGCCAGCAGGGGATCAGGGGTTTTCTCCTACGAGCAGTACTTC
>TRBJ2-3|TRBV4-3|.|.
CASSQDRGTDTQYF
TGCGCCAGCAGCCAAGACCGGGGCACAGATACGCAGTATTTT
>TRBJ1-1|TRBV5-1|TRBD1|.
CASSSRDRVEAFF
TGCGCCAGCAGCTCGCGAGACAGGGTGGAAGCTTTCTTT
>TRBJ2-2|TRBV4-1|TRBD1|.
CASSHRDRDGTGELFF
TGCGCCAGCAGCCATCGGGACAGGGACGGCACCGGGGAGCTGTTTTTT
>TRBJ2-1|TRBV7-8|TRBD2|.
CASSPMGLAQQFF
TGTGCCAGCAGCCCTATGGGACTAGCCCAACAGTTCTTC
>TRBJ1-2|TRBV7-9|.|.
CASSLGQGYGYTF
TGTGCCAGCAGCTTAGGGCAGGGTTACGGCTACACCTTC
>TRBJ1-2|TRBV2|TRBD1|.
CASSPLGGRGYTF
TGTGCCAGCAGTCCCCTAGGGGGCCGTGGCTACACCTTC
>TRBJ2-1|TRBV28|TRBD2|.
CASSRGTSGRMGNEQFF
TGTGCCAGCAGTCGAGGGACTAGCGGGAGGATGGGGAATGAGCAGTTCTTC
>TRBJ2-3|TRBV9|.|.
CASSENPYYLTDTQYF
TGTGCCAGCAGCGAGAACCCTTACTACCTCACAGATACGCAGTATTTT
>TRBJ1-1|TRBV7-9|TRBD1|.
CASSRGTANTEAFF
TGTGCCAGCAGCCGAGGGACAGCGAACACTGAAGCTTTCTTT
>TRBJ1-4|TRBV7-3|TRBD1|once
CASSQCSGGDEKLFF
TGTGCCAGCAGCCAATGTTCAGGGGGCGATGAAAAACTGTTTTTT
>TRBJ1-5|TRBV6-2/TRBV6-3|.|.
CASSPRVFRNQPQHF
TGTGCCAGCAGCCCCCGGGTTTTTCGCAATCAGCCCCAGCATTTT
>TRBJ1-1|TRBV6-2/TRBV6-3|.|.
CASSSGQNTEAFF
TGTGCCAGCAGTTCGGGACAGAACACTGAAGCTTTCTTT
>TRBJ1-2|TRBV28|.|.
CASSFTGIMADNYGYTF
TGTGCCAGCAGTTTCACAGGGATCATGGCCGATAACTATGGCTACACCTTC
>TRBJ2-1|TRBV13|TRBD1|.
CASSWDRVAGEQFF
TGTGCCAGCAGCTGGGACAGGGTAGCCGGTGAGCAGTTCTTC